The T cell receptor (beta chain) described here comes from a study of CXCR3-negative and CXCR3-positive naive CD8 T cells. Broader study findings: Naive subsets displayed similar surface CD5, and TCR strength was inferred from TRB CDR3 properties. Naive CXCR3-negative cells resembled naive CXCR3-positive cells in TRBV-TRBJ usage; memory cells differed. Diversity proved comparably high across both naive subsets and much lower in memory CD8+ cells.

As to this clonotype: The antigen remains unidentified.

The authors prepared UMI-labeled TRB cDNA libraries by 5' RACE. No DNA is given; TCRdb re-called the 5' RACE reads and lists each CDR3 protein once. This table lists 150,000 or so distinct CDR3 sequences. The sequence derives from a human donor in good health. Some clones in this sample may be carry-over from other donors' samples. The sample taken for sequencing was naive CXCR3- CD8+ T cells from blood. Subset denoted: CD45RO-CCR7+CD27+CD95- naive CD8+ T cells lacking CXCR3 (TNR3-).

The CDR3 loop reads CASSTSERGAVYEQYF. This chain uses TRBV7-9 with TRBJ2-7; TCRdb outputs TRBD2, but without DNA this stays unchecked. The CDR3 has 16 amino acids. Looked up from germline, CDR1 is SEHNR and CDR2 is FQNEAQ (reference sequence).